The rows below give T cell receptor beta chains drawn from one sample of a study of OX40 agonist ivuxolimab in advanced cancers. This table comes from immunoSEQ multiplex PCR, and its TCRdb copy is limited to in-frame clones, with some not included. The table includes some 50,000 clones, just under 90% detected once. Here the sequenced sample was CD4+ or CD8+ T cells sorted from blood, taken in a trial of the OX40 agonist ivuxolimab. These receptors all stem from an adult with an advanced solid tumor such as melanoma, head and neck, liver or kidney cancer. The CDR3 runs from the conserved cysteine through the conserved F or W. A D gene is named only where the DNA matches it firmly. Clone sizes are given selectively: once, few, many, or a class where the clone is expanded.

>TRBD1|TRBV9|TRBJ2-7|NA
TGTGCCAGCAGCGTAGGGCAGGGGGCCTACGAGCAGTACTTC
CASSVGQGAYEQYF
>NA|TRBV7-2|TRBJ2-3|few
TGTGCCAGCAGCTTAAAACAGAAACCCGGCGCAGATACGCAGTATTTT
CASSLKQKPGADTQYF
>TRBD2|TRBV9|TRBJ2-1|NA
TGTGCCAGCAGCGCTCTACTTGCAACTAGCGGGAGAATTGGGGAGCAGTTCTTC
CASSALLATSGRIGEQFF
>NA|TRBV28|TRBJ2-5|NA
TGTGCCAGCAGTTTAGGCGCCAGGGTGGGAGAGACCCAGTACTTC
CASSLGARVGETQYF
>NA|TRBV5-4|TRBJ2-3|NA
TGTGCCAGCAGCTTAGAGAAGGGAGATACGCAGTATTTT
CASSLEKGDTQYF
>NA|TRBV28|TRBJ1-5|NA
TGTGCCAGCAGTTTAACGGGGCACAATCAGCCCCAGCATTTT
CASSLTGHNQPQHF
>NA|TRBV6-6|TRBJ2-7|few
TGTGCCAGCAGTTGGTCTTTTTACTACGAGCAGTACTTC
CASSWSFYYEQYF
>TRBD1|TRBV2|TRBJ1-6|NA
TGTGCCAGCAAACCCCGACAGGGCACTAATTCACCCCTCCACTTT
CASKPRQGTNSPLHF
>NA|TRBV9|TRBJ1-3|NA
TGTGCCAGCAGCGTGGGGGGGACCAGCTCTGGAAACACCATATATTTT
CASSVGGTSSGNTIYF
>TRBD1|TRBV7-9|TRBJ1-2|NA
TGTGCCAGCAGCTCCCCGGGACAGGGGGCGACTAACTATGGCTACACCTTC
CASSSPGQGATNYGYTF
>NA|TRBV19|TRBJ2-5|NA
TGTGCCAGTAGTTCACCCAAGGGGGAGACCCAGTACTTC
CASSSPKGETQYF
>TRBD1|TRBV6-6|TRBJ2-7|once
TGTGCCAGCAGTAAGACAGGGCCCTACGAGCAGTACTTC
CASSKTGPYEQYF
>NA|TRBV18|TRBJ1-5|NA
TGTGCCAGCTCACCACAGGGAAATCAGCCCCAGCATTTT
CASSPQGNQPQHF
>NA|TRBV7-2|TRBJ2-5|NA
TGTGCCAGCAGCTTAAACGGATGGGGAGAGACCCAGTACTTC
CASSLNGWGETQYF
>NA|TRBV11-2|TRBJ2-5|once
TGTGCCAGCAGCTTAGGTAGCGTCGGAGAGACCCAGTACTTC
CASSLGSVGETQYF
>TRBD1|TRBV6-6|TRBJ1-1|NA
TGTGCCAGCAGTTACACCCGGGACAGGGGCACTGAAGCTTTCTTT
CASSYTRDRGTEAFF
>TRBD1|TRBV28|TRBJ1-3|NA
TGTGCCAGCAGTTTAGACAGGGGCCTACGCTCTGGAAACACCATATATTTT
CASSLDRGLRSGNTIYF
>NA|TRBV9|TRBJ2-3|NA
TGTGCCAGCAGCGCCGCGCCGGGAAGGCAAATAGATACGCAGTATTTT
CASSAAPGRQIDTQYF
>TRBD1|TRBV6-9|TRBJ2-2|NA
TGTGCCAGCAGTTCCTGCACAGGGGGCCCCGGGGAGCTGTTTTTT
CASSSCTGGPGELFF
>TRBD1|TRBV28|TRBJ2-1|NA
TGTGCCAGCAGTCTAAACAGGGGGATTTATATCGAGGAGCAGTTCTTC
CASSLNRGIYIEEQFF
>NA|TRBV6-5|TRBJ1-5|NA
TGTGCCACGGGGGGGGCTGGGGATCAGCCCCAGCATTTT
CATGGAGDQPQHF
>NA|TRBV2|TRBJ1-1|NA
TGTGCCAGCAGGGGGGGGGTGAACACTGAAGCTTTCTTT
CASRGGVNTEAFF
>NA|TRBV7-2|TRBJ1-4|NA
TGTGCCAGCAGCCTCCGGGGTGAAAAACTGTTTTTT
CASSLRGEKLFF
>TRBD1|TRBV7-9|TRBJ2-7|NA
TGTGCCAGCAGCTCCTACAGGGGGGCAACCTACGAGCAGTACTTC
CASSSYRGATYEQYF
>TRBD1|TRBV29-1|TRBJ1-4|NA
TGCAGCGTTGAATTGGCTTGGACAGGGGGCGAAAAACTGTTTTTT
CSVELAWTGGEKLFF
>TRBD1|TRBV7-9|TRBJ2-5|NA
TGTGCCAGCAGCTTCCCGACAGGGGCCGCGGGAGAGACCCAGTACTTC
CASSFPTGAAGETQYF
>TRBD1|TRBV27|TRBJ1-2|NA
TGTGCCAGCGGAGGACAGGGCGTTTTTGGCTACACCTTC
CASGGQGVFGYTF
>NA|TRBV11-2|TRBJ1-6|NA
TGTGCCAGCAGCTTAGGGGGGGCAGGGTCACCCCTCCACTTT
CASSLGGAGSPLHF
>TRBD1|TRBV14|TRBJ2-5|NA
TGTGCCAGCAGCTCCCGGACAGGGGGGAGGGAGACCCAGTACTTC
CASSSRTGGRETQYF
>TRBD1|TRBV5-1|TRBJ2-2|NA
TGCGCCAGCAACCGGGACAGGAACACCGGGGAGCTGTTTTTT
CASNRDRNTGELFF
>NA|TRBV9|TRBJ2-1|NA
TGTGCCAGCAGCCCCGAAGACAATGAGCAGTTCTTC
CASSPEDNEQFF
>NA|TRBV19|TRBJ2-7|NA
TGTGCCAGTAGTATCGGTCCGCCTCTAAGCGAGCAGTACTTC
CASSIGPPLSEQYF
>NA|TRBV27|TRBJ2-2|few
TGTGCCAGCAGTTTACGGCCCAATACTGGGGAGCTGTTTTTT
CASSLRPNTGELFF